What follows are 29 T cell receptor beta chains derived from one specimen sequenced in a study of shared clonotypes between healthy human individuals (dated by TCRdb to 2020 to 2021). To prepare the library, the immunoSEQ multiplex PCR assay was applied. TCRdb carries this immuneACCESS record with in-frame sequences only. Its versions omit some clonotypes, under half of them owing to an unresolved V gene in the studies checked, with the rest unexplained. This sample is represented by millions of clones; 90% to 95% of them were singletons. Clones ranked in the top ten supply 1.7% of the sample. CD8 naive samples were obtained by positive selection for CCR7 among CD45RO-negative cells, yielding a CD45RA+CCR7+ population from which TemRA cells were excluded. Sequencing was carried out using naive CD8+ T cells from PBMCs. What the cell subset or site label conveys for this sample: CD45RA+CCR7+. These receptors were obtained from a man aged 18 to 30 in good health. Some clones in this sample may be carry-over from other donors' samples.

The rearrangement links TRBV7-9 to TRBJ2-3; D unresolved. V lost 0 bases, J lost 1 base, and 11 bases lay in between. CDR3 size: 16 residues. Germline CDR1 reads SEHNR; CDR2 reads FQNEAQ (reference sequence). Written as DNA, the CDR3 is TGTGCCAGCAGCTTAGCGTGGAGCACGGGCACAGATACGCAGTATTTT. This translates into CASSLAWSTGTDTQYF.

CDR3 nucleotides: TGCAGCGTCCCGTTCGTCGGGACAGCGAACACTGAAGCTTTCTTT. This codes for CSVPFVGTANTEAFF. The chain recombines TRBV29-1 with TRBJ1-1, with 7 bases aligning to TRBD1. There are 15 residues in the CDR3. Per the germline V gene, CDR1 is SQVTM and CDR2 is ANQGSEA. V was clipped by 6 bases and J by 1 base; unmatched bases: 11. The variable domain in full, completed from reference TRBV29-1 and TRBJ1-1, reads SAVISQKPSRDICQRGTSLTIQCQVDSQVTMMFWYRQQPGQSLTLIATANQGSEATYESGFVIDKFPISRPNLTFSTLTVSNMSPEDSSIYLCSVPFVGTANTEAFFGQGTRLTVV.

This clone was observed once. This chain links TRBV28 with TRBJ2-1; D gene uncertain. Germline CDR1 is MDHEN and CDR2 is SYDVKM. Trimming removed 8 bases from V and 6 bases from J, with 14 bases in between. The CDR3 consists of 13 residues. CDR3 coding DNA: TGTGCCAGCCGCCCACCGACGACCAATGAGCAGTTCTTC. Encoded protein: CASRPPTTNEQFF.

The table lists this clone with a count of one. The chain combines TRBV9 with TRBJ2-1; a weak D match, TRBD2 (5 bases). Germline-derived CDR1 and CDR2 are SGDLS and YYNGEE. V lost 0 bases and J 0 bases, leaving 10 bases between the germline ends. The CDR3 runs to 16 residues. The CDR3 loop reads CASSVGADSSYNEQFF. DNA of the CDR3: TGTGCCAGCAGCGTAGGAGCGGATAGCTCCTACAATGAGCAGTTCTTC. Combining the CDR3 with reference TRBV9 and TRBJ2-1 gives the whole variable domain DSGVTQTPKHLITATGQRVTLRCSPRSGDLSVYWYQQSLDQGLQFLIQYYNGEERAKGNILERFSAQQFPDLHSELNLSSLELGDSALYFCASSVGADSSYNEQFFGPGTRLTVL.

The rearrangement joins TRBV11-3 to TRBJ2-2, with D unresolved. This CDR3 comprises 12 residues. Germline V CDR1 and CDR2: SGHNT, YENEEA. V lost 5 bases to trimming and J lost 3 bases, with 4 bases between them. The CDR3 DNA follows: TGTGCCAGCAGCCACTACACCGGGGAGCTGTTTTTT. It specifies CASSHYTGELFF.

V usage is TRBV4-3 and J usage is TRBJ2-1, with 12 bases that match TRBD2. CDR1 LGHNA and CDR2 YSLEER come from the germline V gene. This CDR3 contains 18 residues. Trimming at V came to 5 bases and at J to 8 bases, leaving 16 bases not matched to a gene. CDR3 sequence reads: CASSAHTTSGRKGDEQFF. In DNA, the CDR3 is TGCGCCAGCAGCGCCCACACAACTAGCGGGAGGAAGGGAGATGAGCAGTTCTTC.

The chain carries TRBV27 and TRBJ2-7; D tentatively reads TRBD1 or TRBD2 (5 bases each). The CDR3 has 15 amino acids. Trimming pared 2 bases from V and 7 bases from J, leaving 18 bases between. The germline CDR1 and CDR2 sequences are MNHEY and SMNVEV (reference sequence). Here the CDR3 reads CASSLVGTGRGEQYF. In nucleotides, the CDR3 is TGTGCCAGCAGTTTAGTGGGGACGGGTCGAGGGGAGCAGTACTTC.

This CDR3 is CASSQIPLRQDSYEQYF. In nucleotides, the CDR3 is TGTGCCAGCAGCCAAATTCCTTTACGACAAGATAGCTACGAGCAGTACTTC. J is TRBJ2-7 and V is TRBV4-2; D is ambiguous. CDR3 size: 17 residues. V shed 2 bases and J shed 3 bases, with 20 bases lying between them. Germline loops: CDR1 LGHNA, CDR2 YNFKEQ.

The DNA of the CDR3 is TGTGCCAGTAGCCGACGGGCAGGGAGCTCCTACGAGCAGTACTTC. It translates to CASSRRAGSSYEQYF. The chain couples TRBV19 to TRBJ2-7; D is possibly TRBD1 or TRBD2 (5 bases each). This CDR3 is built from 15 residues. Germline CDR1 reads LNHDA; CDR2 reads SQIVND (reference sequence). V was cut by 6 bases and J by 0 bases, with 15 bases left in between.

About this clone itself: Other DNA sequences from this sample encode an identical CDR3 as well. The genes are TRBV9 and TRBJ1-1; D is ambiguous. Germline V CDR1 and CDR2: SGDLS, YYNGEE. CDR3 length: 13 amino acids. Trimming pared 2 bases from V and 1 base from J, leaving 6 bases between. CDR3 nucleotide sequence: TGTGCCAGCAGCGTTTCGGAGAACACTGAAGCTTTCTTT. Residues: CASSVSENTEAFF.

Only one count was recorded for this clone. The rearrangement joins TRBV7-9 to TRBJ2-6; D possibly corresponds to TRBD2 (5 bases). CDR3 length equals 18 residues. Germline V lookup: CDR1 SEHNR, CDR2 FQNEAQ (reference sequence). Deletions cut 5 bases from V and 4 bases from J, with 21 bases between. Written as DNA, the CDR3 is TGTGCCAGCAGCCCCCGATTTGAGACCGCGGGCGGGGCCAACGTCCTGACTTTC. Translated: CASSPRFETAGGANVLTF.

The rearrangement links TRBV30 to TRBJ2-7; D possibly matches TRBD1 or TRBD2 (5 bases each). This CDR3 region has 15 residues. Trimming removed 0 bases from V and 7 bases from J, with 19 bases in between. Germline V gene lookup returns CDR1 GTSNPN and CDR2 SVGIG (reference sequence). This chain's CDR3 is CAWSVELGAGKEQYF. Written as DNA, the CDR3 is TGTGCCTGGAGTGTAGAGCTAGGGGCGGGTAAAGAGCAGTACTTC.

The gene calls are TRBV29-1 and TRBJ2-2, with D possibly matching TRBD1 (5 bases). The V end lost 7 bases, the J end lost 7 bases, and 13 bases lay between the germline ends. The CDR3 has 12 amino acids. CDR1 is SQVTM and CDR2 is ANQGSEA in the germline V gene. CDR3 amino acids: CSGYVGVGELFF. As DNA, the CDR3 is TGCAGCGGATATGTAGGGGTCGGGGAGCTGTTTTTT.

V and J are TRBV7-6 and TRBJ2-3, with 9 bases matching TRBD2. The V gene end was trimmed by 5 bases and the J gene end by 4 bases; junction bases not matched to a gene: 16. CDR3 length: 18 residues. CDR1 SGHVS and CDR2 FNYEAQ come from the germline V gene. Written as DNA, the CDR3 is TGTGCCAGCAGCACAAAAGCGGGGGGCCTTAAGCTCGCAGATACGCAGTATTTT. Its translation: CASSTKAGGLKLADTQYF.

The chain combines TRBV11-2 with TRBJ2-7; 8 bases match TRBD1. V shed 5 bases and J 3 bases; nucleotides not matched to a gene: 3. Germline CDR1 and CDR2: SGHAT and FQNNGV. This CDR3 is built from 13 residues. The CDR3 bases are TGTGCCAGCAGCCCAGGGGGCCTCTACGAGCAGTACTTC. Translating gives CASSPGGLYEQYF.

This sequence joins TRBV29-1 and TRBJ2-1; 9 bases fit TRBD1. The CDR3 has 15 residues. The V and J ends lost 3 bases and 0 bases, in that order; junction bases with no gene match: 3. Germline assignment: CDR1 SQVTM and CDR2 ANQGSEA. The CDR3 DNA is TGCAGCGTTGACGGGGGACAGGGCTCCTACAATGAGCAGTTCTTC. It yields the protein CSVDGGQGSYNEQFF.

The chain couples TRBV7-9 to TRBJ2-7, with TRBD2 matching 7 bases. This CDR3 has 13 amino acids. After removal of 6 bases from V and 3 bases from J, the junction contained 5 bases not matched to a gene. CDR1 and CDR2 from the germline V gene are SEHNR and FQNEAQ (reference sequence). The CDR3 nucleotides are TGTGCCAGCAGTCGGGGGGACGACTACGAGCAGTACTTC. This translates into CASSRGDDYEQYF.

This chain links TRBV30 with TRBJ2-1; D is perhaps TRBD2 (7 bases). V was cut by 5 bases and J by 0 bases, with 11 bases left in between. The CDR3 totals 14 residues. Germline assignment: CDR1 GTSNPN and CDR2 SVGIG (reference sequence). The CDR3 sequence is CAWEGGFSYNEQFF. CDR3 in DNA: TGTGCCTGGGAGGGGGGGTTCTCCTACAATGAGCAGTTCTTC.

As to this clone: Other DNA sequences from this sample encode an identical CDR3 as well. The CDR3 spells CASSRGGTQETQYF. CDR3 DNA: TGTGCCAGCAGCCGTGGCGGAACCCAAGAGACCCAGTACTTC. The chain carries TRBV9 and TRBJ2-5; D gene uncertain. There are 14 residues in the CDR3. From germline, CDR1 is SGDLS and CDR2 YYNGEE. Trimming left V 4 bases short and J 1 base short, with 11 bases between.

The chain joins TRBV10-3 to TRBJ2-5; 9 nucleotides line up with TRBD1. The length of the CDR3 is 14 residues. Looked up from germline, CDR1 is ENHRY and CDR2 is SYGVKD. J gave up 4 bases and V 4 bases, and 4 bases lay outside the gene matches. The CDR3 reads CAISVTGGGETQYF. In DNA form, the CDR3 reads TGTGCCATCAGTGTAACAGGGGGCGGAGAGACCCAGTACTTC.

This clone was detected only once. V usage is TRBV7-9 and J usage is TRBJ1-2; the D gene is possibly TRBD1 (6 bases). Trimming shortened V by 4 bases and J by 8 bases, and 11 bases separated the two germline ends. CDR3 length: 12 amino acids. CDR1 is SEHNR and CDR2 is FQNEAQ in the germline V gene (reference sequence). The CDR3 bases are TGTGCCAGCAGCTCCCCCGGGGGCGGCTACACCTTC. This sequence encodes CASSSPGGGYTF.

This chain links TRBV7-4 with TRBJ1-4; D is possibly TRBD1 (5 bases). Between the trimmed V and J ends, which lost 7 bases and 5 bases, there was a span of 11 bases. Per the germline V gene, CDR1 is SGHVT and CDR2 is SQSDAQ. This CDR3 contains 13 residues. CDR3 loop: CASTPGGNEKLFF. The CDR3, as DNA: TGTGCCAGCACCCCGGGGGGGAATGAAAAACTGTTTTTT.

The chain couples TRBV7-7 to TRBJ2-2; no firm D call. The germline gives CDR1 SSHAT, CDR2 FNYEAQ (reference sequence). V shed 2 bases and J shed 4 bases, with 8 bases lying between them. The CDR3 runs to 14 residues. The CDR3 spells CASSLLVGTGELFF. CDR3 DNA: TGTGCCAGCAGCTTACTTGTGGGCACCGGGGAGCTGTTTTTT.

The chain employs TRBV6-1 and TRBJ2-4; TRBD2 agrees at 12 bases. The CDR3 consists of 19 residues. Germline V gene sequence: CDR1 MNHNS, CDR2 SASEGT. The junction had 11 bases not matched to a gene; V was cut back by 0 bases and J by 5 bases. CDR3 nucleotides: TGTGCCAGCAGTGAAGCGGCGAGACTAGCGGGAGCGGGCCAAAACATTCAGTACTTC. Translated: CASSEAARLAGAGQNIQYF.

This clone occurred a few times. This sample also contains other DNA sequences that code for the same CDR3. This chain connects TRBV7-9 to TRBJ1-1; D ambiguous. CDR3 length: 12 residues. Trimming left V 5 bases short and J 3 bases short, with 7 bases between. Germline V gives CDR1 SEHNR, CDR2 FQNEAQ (reference sequence). Here the CDR3 reads CASSLRDTEAFF. As DNA, the CDR3 is TGTGCCAGCAGCCTCCGGGACACTGAAGCTTTCTTT.

The V gene is TRBV30, the J gene TRBJ2-2; 12 positions agree with TRBD2. From germline, CDR1 is GTSNPN and CDR2 SVGIG (reference sequence). The CDR3 runs to 14 residues. Unmatched junction bases numbered 5, after V lost 8 bases and J lost 4 bases. In nucleotides, the CDR3 is TGTGCCAAAACTAGCGGGGGGATCACCGGGGAGCTGTTTTTT. It yields the protein CAKTSGGITGELFF.

The gene calls are TRBV4-2 and TRBJ2-5, with 11 bases identical to TRBD2. There are 17 residues in the CDR3. Germline V gene sequence: CDR1 LGHNA, CDR2 YNFKEQ. The V segment lost 0 bases and the J segment 4 bases; nucleotides outside the gene matches: 7. The CDR3 coding sequence is TGTGCCAGCAGCCAAGAAACTAGCGGGAGATTGGGAGAGACCCAGTACTTC. Translating it yields CASSQETSGRLGETQYF.

Concerning this clone: Different DNA sequences within this sample yield the same CDR3. This chain joins TRBV14 and TRBJ2-1; D is undetermined. CDR1 and CDR2 (germline): SGHDN, FVKESK. V lost 4 bases to trimming and J lost 3 bases, with 7 bases between them. CDR3 length: 13 amino acids. CDR3 nucleotide sequence: TGTGCCAGCAGCCCTCGTGGCTACAATGAGCAGTTCTTC. It yields the protein CASSPRGYNEQFF.

A remark on this clone: Different DNA sequences within this sample yield the same CDR3. The genes are TRBV15 and TRBJ2-3; D unresolved. The V gene's germline CDR1 is LNHNV and CDR2 YYDKDF (reference sequence). This CDR3 is 13 amino acids long. Trimming pared 1 base from V and 1 base from J, leaving 3 bases between. The CDR3 is CATSRARTDTQYF. CDR3 nucleotides: TGTGCCACCAGCAGAGCTCGCACAGATACGCAGTATTTT.